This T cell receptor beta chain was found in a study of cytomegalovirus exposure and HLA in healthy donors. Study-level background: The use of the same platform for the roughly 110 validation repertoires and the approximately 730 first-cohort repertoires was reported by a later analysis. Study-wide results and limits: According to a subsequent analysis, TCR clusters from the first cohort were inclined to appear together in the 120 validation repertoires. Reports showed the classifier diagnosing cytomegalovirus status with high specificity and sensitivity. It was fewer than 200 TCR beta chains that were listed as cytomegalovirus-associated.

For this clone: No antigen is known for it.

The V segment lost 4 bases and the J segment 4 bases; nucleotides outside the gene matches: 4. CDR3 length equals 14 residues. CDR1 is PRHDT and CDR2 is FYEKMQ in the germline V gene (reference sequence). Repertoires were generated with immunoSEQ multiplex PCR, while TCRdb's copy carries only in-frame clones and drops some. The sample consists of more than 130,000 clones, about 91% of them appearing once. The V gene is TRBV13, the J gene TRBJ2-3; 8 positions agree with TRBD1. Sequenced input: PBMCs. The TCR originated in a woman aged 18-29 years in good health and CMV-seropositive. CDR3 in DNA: TGTGCCAGCAGCTACGGACAGGGCGCAGATACGCAGTATTTT. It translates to CASSYGQGADTQYF.